This TCR beta chain was recorded in a study of spatial heterogeneity in lung cancer. Study-wide background: Tumor regions showed TCR transcript counts that correlated strongly with a T cell module score from matched bulk RNA-seq.

Every molecule of TCR cDNA had its own unique molecular identifier. MiXCR, run by TCRdb on the 5' RACE reads, gives a single entry per CDR3 protein. Of about 100,000 distinct CDR3 sequences in the sample, approximately 4.4% were seen once. This CDR3 comprises 16 residues. Germline CDR1 and CDR2: MNHEY and SMNVEV (reference sequence). V was clipped by 10 bases and J by 5 bases, with 24 bases between them. This clonotype was counted many times. Its target is unknown. The time point denotes: sample taken at primary tumor resection. Untreated early-stage non-small cell lung cancer patients, over 55 in total, were the donors. The study, taken as a whole, reports: Counts of expanded intratumoral alpha and beta TCRs tracked tumor mutation counts.

The TCR comes from a male donor with early-stage non-small cell lung cancer. The sequencing used lung tumor tissue, collected at surgery. V is TRBV27 and J is TRBJ1-5; a possible D gene is TRBD1 (5 bases). CDR3 protein: CATQGKVMAGDQPQHF. CDR3 coding DNA: TGTGCCACCCAGGGTAAGGTGATGGCCGGGGATCAGCCCCAGCATTTT.